These 8 T cell receptor beta chains were all obtained from the same sample, sequenced in a study of blood T cell repertoires in COVID-19. The data were produced by immunoSEQ multiplex PCR, yet TCRdb's version contains in-frame clones alone and is incomplete. This sample has 230,000 or so clones, with approximately 88% found just once. The sequenced sample consisted of PBMCs or T cells enriched from blood (not recorded which). These receptors originate from a woman in her thirties or forties with acute COVID-19.

This chain connects TRBV18 to TRBJ2-5, with 7 bases lining up with TRBD2. The CDR3 runs 15 residues. CDR1 is KGHSH and CDR2 is LQKENI in the germline V gene. V trimming: 3 bases; J trimming: 5 bases; junction bases outside the gene matches: 9. In DNA form, the CDR3 reads TGTGCCAGCTCACCGTTTCCGGGAGGCGGGGAGACCCAGTACTTC. Its translation is CASSPFPGGGETQYF.

The rearrangement uses TRBV19 and TRBJ1-5; TRBD1 matches at 7 bases. The CDR3 runs to 14 residues. The germline gives CDR1 LNHDA, CDR2 SQIVND (reference sequence). The ends lost 7 bases at V and 3 bases at J; junction bases unmatched: 6. The CDR3 reads CASTHRGDNQPQHF. The DNA for the CDR3 is TGTGCCAGTACCCACAGGGGAGACAATCAGCCCCAGCATTTT.

J is TRBJ2-5 and V is TRBV27; tentative D call: TRBD1 (5 bases). Deletions cut 6 bases from V and 6 bases from J, with 14 bases between. Germline V gene lookup returns CDR1 MNHEY and CDR2 SMNVEV (reference sequence). The CDR3 length is 13 residues. This CDR3 is CASSGDSRKTQYF. The CDR3 nucleotides are TGTGCCAGCAGCGGCGACAGCAGAAAGACCCAGTACTTC.

The V call is TRBV19, the J call TRBJ1-6; D unclear. V lost 0 bases and J lost 10, with 10 bases in between. The CDR3 is 14 residues long. Germline V gene lookup returns CDR1 LNHDA and CDR2 SQIVND (reference sequence). The DNA of the CDR3 is TGTGCCAGTAGTATAGATCCGGCGGGGTCACCCCTCCACTTT. Residues: CASSIDPAGSPLHF. The full variable domain, rest sourced from reference TRBV19 and TRBJ1-6, is DGGITQSPKYLFRKEGQNVTLSCEQNLNHDAMYWYRQDPGQGLRLIYYSQIVNDFQKGDIAEGYSVSREKKESFPLTVTSAQKNPTAFYLCASSIDPAGSPLHFGNGTRLTVT.

The chain combines TRBV5-8 with TRBJ2-5; D may be TRBD2 (5 bases). Germline assignment: CDR1 SGHTS and CDR2 YDEGEE. V lost 4 bases and J lost 1, with 11 bases in between. CDR3 length: 14 amino acids. The CDR3 DNA follows: TGTGCCAGCAGCCGCCCGGGGATCCAAGAGACCCAGTACTTC. The encoded protein is CASSRPGIQETQYF.

The chain employs TRBV15 and TRBJ1-5, with D unclear. From germline, CDR1 is LNHNV and CDR2 YYDKDF (reference sequence). Trimming stripped 4 bases from V and 4 bases from J, with 14 bases between. The CDR3 is 15 amino acids. The chain's CDR3 is CATSKRDRENQPQHF. The CDR3 DNA follows: TGTGCCACCAGCAAGCGTGACCGAGAGAATCAGCCCCAGCATTTT. The whole variable domain, filled in from reference TRBV15 and TRBJ1-5, reads DAMVIQNPRYQVTQFGKPVTLSCSQTLNHNVMYWYQQKSSQAPKLLFHYYDKDFNNEADTPDNFQSRRPNTSFCFLDIRSPGLGDTAMYLCATSKRDRENQPQHFGDGTRLSIL.

The chain links TRBV5-1 to TRBJ1-3; D remains ambiguous. The CDR3 totals 14 residues. V was cut by 0 bases and J by 1 base, with 5 bases left in between. The germline CDR1 and CDR2 sequences are SGHRS and YFSETQ. The CDR3 loop reads CASSLGPSGNTIYF. The CDR3 DNA follows: TGCGCCAGCAGCTTGGGGCCTTCTGGAAACACCATATATTTT. Filled out from reference TRBV5-1 and TRBJ1-3, the complete variable domain reads KAGVTQTPRYLIKTRGQQVTLSCSPISGHRSVSWYQQTPGQGLQFLFEYFSETQRNKGNFPGRFSGRQFSNSRSEMNVSTLELGDSALYLCASSLGPSGNTIYFGEGSWLTVV.

The table lists this clone with many counts. The CDR3 sequence is CASSASGFGLQFF. CDR3 nucleotide sequence: TGTGCCAGCAGCGCCTCGGGGTTCGGCCTTCAGTTCTTC. V gene TRBV9 combines with J gene TRBJ2-1; TRBD2 might be the D (5 bases). This CDR3 has 13 amino acids. The germline gives CDR1 SGDLS, CDR2 YYNGEE. Trimming left V 3 bases short and J 13 bases short, with 17 bases between.